This is a list of T cell receptor beta chains from one sample in a study of vaccination and CD4 T cells after COVID-19. These receptors are not linked to any known antigen. TCRdb reprocessed the PCR reads via MiXCR and lists one record per CDR3 protein. Of some 19,000 distinct CDR3 sequences listed, 49% were seen once; the top ten hold approximately 4%. Sequenced material: CD4+ T cells from blood, cultured in vitro. Receptors originate from a human donor who had recovered from COVID-19. Each CDR3 is given with its conserved first and last residue. The order of the fields is CDR3 protein, CDR3 DNA, D gene, J gene, clone size, V gene. The D gene is left open where the match is weak. Clone sizes are given selectively: once, few, many, or a class where the clone is expanded.

CDR3aa: CASSLGHTGELFF; CDR3nt: TGCGCCAGCAGCTTAGGACACACCGGGGAGCTGTTTTTT; d_gene: NA; j_gene: TRBJ2-2; abundance: few; v_gene: TRBV5-1
CDR3aa: CAWSYVSRDTEAFF; CDR3nt: TGTGCCTGGAGCTACGTCTCACGGGACACTGAAGCTTTCTTT; d_gene: NA; j_gene: TRBJ1-1; abundance: NA; v_gene: TRBV30
CDR3aa: CASSIRTSGGHEQYF; CDR3nt: TGTGCCAGCAGCATACGGACTAGCGGGGGGCACGAGCAGTACTTC; d_gene: TRBD2; j_gene: TRBJ2-7; abundance: NA; v_gene: TRBV7-2
CDR3aa: CASSPGRERGTEAFF; CDR3nt: TGTGCCAGCAGCCCGGGGAGGGAGAGGGGCACTGAAGCTTTCTTT; d_gene: NA; j_gene: TRBJ1-1; abundance: NA; v_gene: TRBV7-8
CDR3aa: CSAPGLAGWRRETQYF; CDR3nt: TGCAGTGCTCCAGGACTAGCGGGCTGGCGACGAGAGACCCAGTACTTC; d_gene: TRBD2; j_gene: TRBJ2-5; abundance: few; v_gene: TRBV20-1
CDR3aa: CASSYSGANSPLHF; CDR3nt: TGTGCCAGCAGTTACTCGGGGGCCAATTCACCCCTCCACTTT; d_gene: NA; j_gene: TRBJ1-6; abundance: few; v_gene: TRBV6-5
CDR3aa: CASSDWRTQETQYF; CDR3nt: TGTGCCAGCAGCGATTGGCGGACACAAGAGACCCAGTACTTC; d_gene: NA; j_gene: TRBJ2-5; abundance: few; v_gene: TRBV6-2/TRBV6-3
CDR3aa: CAWSQENQPQHF; CDR3nt: TGTGCCTGGAGCCAGGAGAATCAGCCCCAGCATTTT; d_gene: NA; j_gene: TRBJ1-5; abundance: NA; v_gene: TRBV30
CDR3aa: CASSIGGPSSYNSPLHF; CDR3nt: TGTGCCAGTAGTATAGGGGGACCGAGCTCCTATAATTCACCCCTCCACTTT; d_gene: NA; j_gene: TRBJ1-6; abundance: NA; v_gene: TRBV19
CDR3aa: CASSALWEAFF; CDR3nt: TGTGCCAGCAGCGCATTGTGGGAAGCTTTCTTT; d_gene: NA; j_gene: TRBJ1-1; abundance: NA; v_gene: TRBV7-9
CDR3aa: CSAKATSGGGTQYF; CDR3nt: TGCAGTGCTAAAGCGACTAGCGGGGGGGGGACCCAGTACTTC; d_gene: TRBD2; j_gene: TRBJ2-5; abundance: NA; v_gene: TRBV20-1
CDR3aa: CSARHPGPATGELFF; CDR3nt: TGCAGTGCTAGACATCCGGGACCAGCCACCGGGGAGCTGTTTTTT; d_gene: NA; j_gene: TRBJ2-2; abundance: few; v_gene: TRBV20-1
CDR3aa: CASSIPGGPYEQYF; CDR3nt: TGTGCCAGTAGTATACCGGGAGGGCCCTACGAGCAGTACTTC; d_gene: TRBD2; j_gene: TRBJ2-7; abundance: NA; v_gene: TRBV19
CDR3aa: CASNQRGESYEQYF; CDR3nt: TGTGCCAGCAACCAGCGGGGGGAATCCTACGAGCAGTACTTC; d_gene: NA; j_gene: TRBJ2-7; abundance: NA; v_gene: TRBV21-1
CDR3aa: CASSSLSTDTQYF; CDR3nt: TGTGCCAGCAGCTCTTTGTCCACAGATACGCAGTATTTT; d_gene: NA; j_gene: TRBJ2-3; abundance: NA; v_gene: TRBV7-2
CDR3aa: CASSLEGMEGYTF; CDR3nt: TGTGCCAGCAGCTTAGAGGGAATGGAGGGCTACACCTTC; d_gene: NA; j_gene: TRBJ1-2; abundance: few; v_gene: TRBV7-3
CDR3aa: CASSSRTGDDEQYF; CDR3nt: TGTGCCAGCAGCTCCCGGACAGGGGATGACGAGCAGTACTTC; d_gene: TRBD1; j_gene: TRBJ2-7; abundance: NA; v_gene: TRBV11-1
CDR3aa: CASSRQKEYEQYF; CDR3nt: TGTGCCAGCAGCCGCCAAAAAGAATACGAGCAGTACTTC; d_gene: NA; j_gene: TRBJ2-7; abundance: NA; v_gene: TRBV6-2/TRBV6-3
CDR3aa: CASSRFGTGYSNQPQHF; CDR3nt: TGTGCCAGCAGCCGTTTTGGGACAGGATATAGCAATCAGCCCCAGCATTTT; d_gene: TRBD1; j_gene: TRBJ1-5; abundance: once; v_gene: TRBV6-1
CDR3aa: CASSSGTPVANYGYTF; CDR3nt: TGTGCCAGCAGCTCCGGGACACCTGTCGCTAACTATGGCTACACCTTC; d_gene: NA; j_gene: TRBJ1-2; abundance: NA; v_gene: TRBV7-3
CDR3aa: CASRRTPSSYNSPLHF; CDR3nt: TGTGCCAGCAGACGGACACCGAGCTCCTATAATTCACCCCTCCACTTT; d_gene: NA; j_gene: TRBJ1-6; abundance: NA; v_gene: TRBV12-3/TRBV12-4
CDR3aa: CASSWSGNYGYTF; CDR3nt: TGTGCCAGCAGTTGGTCAGGGAACTATGGCTACACCTTC; d_gene: NA; j_gene: TRBJ1-2; abundance: few; v_gene: TRBV6-2/TRBV6-3
CDR3aa: CATSDPSGGNTGELFF; CDR3nt: TGTGCCACCAGTGATCCTAGCGGAGGGAACACCGGGGAGCTGTTTTTT; d_gene: TRBD2; j_gene: TRBJ2-2; abundance: few; v_gene: TRBV24-1
CDR3aa: CASSPSGGLRYEQYF; CDR3nt: TGTGCCAGCAGTCCCAGCGGGGGTTTACGCTACGAGCAGTACTTC; d_gene: TRBD2; j_gene: TRBJ2-7; abundance: NA; v_gene: TRBV5-4
CDR3aa: CASRGDPYQPQHF; CDR3nt: TGTGCCAGCAGGGGGGACCCGTATCAGCCCCAGCATTTT; d_gene: NA; j_gene: TRBJ1-5; abundance: NA; v_gene: TRBV6-1
CDR3aa: CASSRLPSGANVLTF; CDR3nt: TGTGCCAGCAGCAGATTACCTTCTGGGGCCAACGTCCTGACTTTC; d_gene: NA; j_gene: TRBJ2-6; abundance: NA; v_gene: TRBV7-9
CDR3aa: CSAGRGRFSIGYGYTF; CDR3nt: TGCAGTGCTGGAAGGGGGCGTTTTTCAATTGGTTATGGCTACACCTTC; d_gene: TRBD1; j_gene: TRBJ1-2; abundance: few; v_gene: TRBV20-1
CDR3aa: CASSVTGANNQPQHF; CDR3nt: TGTGCCAGCAGCGTGACAGGGGCGAACAATCAGCCCCAGCATTTT; d_gene: TRBD1; j_gene: TRBJ1-5; abundance: few; v_gene: TRBV11-2
CDR3aa: CASSYEGGGELFF; CDR3nt: TGCGCCAGCAGCTATGAGGGCGGTGGGGAGCTGTTTTTT; d_gene: NA; j_gene: TRBJ2-2; abundance: NA; v_gene: TRBV5-1
CDR3aa: CSAPGWANTGELFF; CDR3nt: TGCAGTGCCCCCGGGTGGGCGAACACCGGGGAGCTGTTTTTT; d_gene: NA; j_gene: TRBJ2-2; abundance: NA; v_gene: TRBV20-1